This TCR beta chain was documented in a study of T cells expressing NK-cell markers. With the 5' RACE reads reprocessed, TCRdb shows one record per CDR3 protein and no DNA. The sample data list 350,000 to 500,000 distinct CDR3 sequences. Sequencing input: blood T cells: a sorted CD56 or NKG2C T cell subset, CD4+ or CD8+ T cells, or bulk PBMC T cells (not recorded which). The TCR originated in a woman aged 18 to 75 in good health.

The CDR3 region is CSARAENNQPQHF. The chain joins TRBV20-1 to TRBJ1-5. Germline V gene lookup returns CDR1 DFQATT and CDR2 SNEGSKA (reference sequence). This CDR3 region has 13 residues.